This record looks at one TCR beta chain sequence and its context. This clone was detected once. Its antigen has not been determined. Base qualities were left out, and no much larger clone turns up one base away. Reading the germline V gene gives CDR1 SGHAT and CDR2 FQNNGV. The germline V and J ends show losses of 3 bases and 5 bases respectively, and no gene match explains 15 bases of the junction. The cysteine opens and the phenylalanine closes a CDR3 of 18 amino acids. Kept here is only the CDR3 DNA, which spans 54 bases and is read in frame from base 1. The data originate from a study of CD8+ T cells in alopecia areata (dated by TCRdb to the late 2010s). Notes on the research overall: The treated patients, all with moderate-to-severe alopecia areata, were enrolled in an open-label pilot trial of oral tofacitinib given at 5 to 10 mg twice daily. Tofacitinib was administered for 6 to 18 months, and 6 months of follow-up off drug were then conducted to assess delayed response and recurrence. In treated patients, disease severity was measured using the SALT score, which gives the percentage of scalp surface area affected. To study T cell clonal expansion in alopecia areata, the researchers applied high-throughput TCRbeta sequencing to both the C3H/HeJ mouse model and human patients. Scalp tissue and sorted CD4+ and CD8+ peripheral blood T cells from patchy and totalis/universalis alopecia areata patients and from healthy controls were covered by human TCRbeta sequencing. Patients on tofacitinib were biopsied at baseline and after 4 and 24 weeks of treatment, and several of the patients also had a later scalp biopsy. Clonality in the scalp was compared among normal scalp (n=4), patchy alopecia areata scalp (n=8), and alopecia totalis/universalis scalp (n=8). RNA came from the PAXgene miRNA kit for fixed scalp, the miRNeasy kit for PBMCs, and the RNeasy kit for mouse skin. TCRbeta CDR3 regions were amplified by immunoSEQ multiplex PCR using 35 Vbeta forward and 13 Jbeta reverse primers. Overall results and qualifications from the work: Tofacitinib significantly decreased scalp clonality and the number of expanded CD8+ clones among the top 100 scalp clones. TCR sequences shared between patients were less clear than in mice, possibly partly because of HLA diversity in the patient population. Because the treated cohort was small and had only one nonresponder, larger studies are needed to examine links between baseline CD8+ expansion and response. Lesional scalp, especially in alopecia totalis/universalis, showed higher clonality and more expanded CD8+ clones than normal scalp, suggesting antigenic drive. Unlike mouse skin, which is dominated by gammadelta T cells, normal human skin has resident alphabeta T cells that are also sequenced, and this complicates analysis of the scalp TCR repertoire. During tofacitinib treatment, many expanded lesional clones remained in scalp and blood, and this persistence may partly explain relapse after treatment is stopped.

Interpreted using the paper, the time point label stands for: about 4 weeks on oral tofacitinib. This sample's treatment or condition label indicates: oral pan-JAK inhibitor, 5-10 mg twice daily. From alopecia areata patients, peripheral blood was collected along with lesional scalp punch biopsies. Human scalp biopsies were fixed immediately in PAXgene tissue containers. Library creation used the immunoSEQ multiplex PCR assay. For TCR sequencing, RNA was extracted from every sample and reverse transcribed into cDNA to serve as template. First-strand cDNA was synthesized using SuperScript III with a 2:1 mix of oligo-dT and random hexamers. A synthetic immune receptor repertoire was used to measure amplification bias, and any remaining bias was corrected computationally. Turning to the authors' computational methods: After raw reads were preprocessed to remove errors, the CDR3 was defined following IMGT conventions as running from the conserved cysteine to phenylalanine. Clonality was computed as 1 minus the Shannon entropy, with the entropy normalized by log2 of the number of productive unique TCRs. Scalp TCRbeta sequences were cross-referenced with sorted blood CD4 and CD8 repertoires so that the CD4 or CD8 identity of scalp clones could be inferred. TCRdb retrieved this table from immuneACCESS and kept in-frame rearrangements only. Not all clones are present; in checked studies, unresolved V genes account for under half, and no reason is known for the remainder. V and J calls and clone size come straight from that table; D and trimming were deduced from the DNA. The sample contains 15,000 to 20,000 clones, 50% to 75% of them found a single time. In total, the top ten clones hold under 8.5% of the sample.

This chain joins TRBV11-2 to TRBJ2-3, and 9 junction bases match TRBD2. Sequences were derived from skin, sampled at week 4, from a patient treated with tofacitinib. This receptor was taken from a human donor with alopecia areata. CDR3 region: CASSLGLAESLQLDTQYF. The sequence in DNA is TGTGCCAGCAGCTTGGGACTAGCAGAATCTTTACAGTTAGATACGCAGTATTTT.